The 22 T cell receptor beta chains presented below share a single source sample, sequenced in a study of tumour-infiltrating T cells in Burkitt lymphoma. TCRdb's table, derived via immunoSEQ multiplex PCR, lists solely in-frame clones and lacks some. The sample has about 1,800 clones; roughly 14% are singletons. Sequencing was performed on tumor tissue. The receptors were gathered from a human donor with Burkitt lymphoma.

This clone was seen a few times. This chain joins TRBV6-5 and TRBJ1-1; D unclear. The CDR3 extends over 14 amino acids. The V end lost 2 bases, the J end lost 1 base, and 8 bases lay between the germline ends. Germline V gene sequence: CDR1 MNHEY, CDR2 SVGAGI. This CDR3 is CASSYEGWNTEAFF. The CDR3 nucleotides read TGTGCCAGCAGTTACGAAGGGTGGAACACTGAAGCTTTCTTT.

This chain connects TRBV6-6 to TRBJ2-7; 7 nucleotides line up with TRBD1. The CDR3 spans 15 residues. Trimming cost V 6 bases and J 2 bases; bases outside gene matches: 10. Germline V lookup: CDR1 MNHNY, CDR2 SVGAGI (reference sequence). The chain's CDR3 is CASRPDRAVPYEQYF. CDR3 nucleotide sequence: TGTGCCAGCAGACCTGACAGGGCTGTCCCCTACGAGCAGTACTTC.

This CDR3 is CASSLGQGGIYEQYF. The CDR3 nucleotides are TGTGCCAGTAGCCTAGGACAGGGAGGAATCTACGAGCAGTACTTC. V and J are TRBV19 and TRBJ2-7; TRBD1 aligns across 8 bases. V dropped 6 bases and J dropped 3; count of bases not matched to a gene: 10. CDR1 is LNHDA and CDR2 is SQIVND in the germline V gene (reference sequence). CDR3 length: 15 amino acids.

J is TRBJ2-3 and V is TRBV5-5; D is unresolved. Germline lookup yields CDR1 SGHKS and CDR2 YYEKEE (reference sequence). This CDR3 is 11 amino acids long. Trimming removed 2 bases at V and 2 bases at J, with 0 bases between. The CDR3 is CASSFTDTQYF. CDR3 nucleotides: TGTGCCAGCAGCTTCACAGATACGCAGTATTTT.

This clone was recorded a few times. The chain combines TRBV5-8 with TRBJ2-3; 7 bases map to TRBD1. The germline CDR1 and CDR2 sequences are SGHTS and YDEGEE. V lost 3 bases, J lost 6 bases, and 4 bases stayed unmatched. This CDR3 is 13 amino acids long. In DNA form, the CDR3 reads TGTGCCAGCAGCTATGGGACAGCGGATACGCAGTATTTT. This gives the protein CASSYGTADTQYF.

This clone turned up a few times. The V and J genes are TRBV7-9 and TRBJ2-7; the D gene is possibly TRBD2 (5 bases). Trimming stripped 4 bases from V and 3 bases from J, with 13 bases between. The CDR3 sequence is 14 residues long. Germline CDR1 SEHNR, CDR2 FQNEAQ (reference sequence). This CDR3 is CASSSPGNLYEQYF. CDR3 DNA sequence: TGTGCCAGCAGCTCGCCCGGGAACCTCTACGAGCAGTACTTC. Variable domain in full (rest from reference TRBV7-9 and TRBJ2-7): DTGVSQNPRHKITKRGQNVTFRCDPISEHNRLYWYRQTLGQGPEFLTYFQNEAQLEKSRLLSDRFSAERPKGSFSTLEIQRTEQGDSAMYLCASSSPGNLYEQYFGPGTRLTVT.

The chain has TRBV5-1 and TRBJ2-2; D tentatively fits TRBD1 or TRBD2 (6 bases each). Trimming removed 0 bases at V and 7 bases at J, with 16 bases between. Germline V gives CDR1 SGHRS, CDR2 YFSETQ. The CDR3 spans 16 residues. The CDR3 sequence is CASSLVEGEGGGELFF. CDR3 nucleotide sequence: TGCGCCAGCAGCTTGGTGGAGGGGGAAGGAGGCGGGGAGCTGTTTTTT.

This clone occurred a few times. This chain uses TRBV4-2 with TRBJ2-3, with a tentative D call TRBD1 (5 bases). Trimming took 4 bases from V and 3 from J, leaving 23 bases between them. The CDR3 runs to 18 residues. The germline V gene encodes CDR1 LGHNA and CDR2 YNFKEQ. The CDR3 protein is CASSPTPEGVRGTDTQYF. In DNA, the CDR3 is TGTGCCAGCAGCCCGACACCCGAAGGGGTGAGAGGTACAGATACGCAGTATTTT.

CDR3: CASSAASAGTNTGELFF. As DNA, the CDR3 is TGTGCCAGCAGTGCCGCTAGCGCAGGAACTAACACCGGGGAGCTGTTTTTT. V is TRBV2 and J is TRBJ2-2; tentative D call: TRBD2 (6 bases). Germline V gene data show CDR1 as SNHLY and CDR2 as FYNNEI. The CDR3 consists of 17 residues. V was trimmed by 4 bases and J by 2 bases, leaving 17 bases between them.

This sequence joins TRBV29-1 and TRBJ2-1; D possibly uses TRBD1 or TRBD2 (6 bases each). The length of the CDR3 is 13 residues. Germline assignment: CDR1 SQVTM and CDR2 ANQGSEA. Deletions cut 4 bases from V and 1 base from J, with 8 bases between. The CDR3, as DNA: TGCAGCGTTGCGGGGGCGTCCTACAATGAGCAGTTCTTC. Translation gives CSVAGASYNEQFF.

This rearrangement joins TRBV4-1 to TRBJ2-5, with 8 bases lining up with TRBD1. The CDR3 contains 15 residues. Germline V gives CDR1 MGHRA, CDR2 YSYEKL. With 4 bases clipped from V and 4 bases from J, the junction kept 8 bases outside the gene matches. DNA for the CDR3: TGCGCCAGCAGCCTATCCGGACAGGGAGGAGAGACCCAGTACTTC. Amino acid sequence: CASSLSGQGGETQYF.

This clone was observed a handful of times. This chain joins TRBV2 and TRBJ2-1, with D perhaps TRBD1 or TRBD2 (5 bases each). V gave up 3 bases and J gave up 4 bases, with 16 bases separating them. Germline CDR1 and CDR2: SNHLY and FYNNEI. The CDR3 has 16 amino acids. CDR3 region: CASSDAGAGKYNEQFF. CDR3 nucleotide sequence: TGTGCCAGCAGTGATGCCGGGGCAGGGAAGTACAATGAGCAGTTCTTC.

This clone was found a few times. The chain has TRBV7-6 and TRBJ1-3; D is unclear. V was clipped by 0 bases and J by 4 bases, with 7 bases between them. The CDR3 is made up of 14 amino acids. CDR1 and CDR2 (germline): SGHVS, FNYEAQ. The CDR3 is CASSLAGAGNTIYF. DNA for the CDR3: TGTGCCAGCAGCTTAGCAGGTGCGGGAAACACCATATATTTT. The variable domain in full, with the rest retrieved from reference TRBV7-6 and TRBJ1-3, is GAGVSQSPRYKVTKRGQDVALRCDPISGHVSLYWYRQALGQGPEFLTYFNYEAQQDKSGLPNDRFSAERPEGSISTLTIQRTEQRDSAMYRCASSLAGAGNTIYFGEGSWLTVV.

The chain employs TRBV19 and TRBJ2-3, with TRBD1 matching over 9 bases. The CDR3 covers 13 residues. V gave up 5 bases and J gave up 3 bases; unmatched junction bases: 0. Germline assignment: CDR1 LNHDA and CDR2 SQIVND (reference sequence). CDR3 residues: CASSGTGTDTQYF. CDR3 sequence (DNA): TGTGCCAGTAGTGGGACAGGGACAGATACGCAGTATTTT.

The CDR3 loop is CASSYSQLYEQYF. CDR3 in DNA: TGTGCCAGCAGTTACTCTCAGTTATACGAGCAGTACTTC. V is TRBV6-5 and J is TRBJ2-7, with D hard to call. The CDR3 runs to 13 residues. The V end lost 0 bases, the J end lost 4 bases, and 7 bases lay between the germline ends. Germline CDR1 is MNHEY and CDR2 is SVGAGI.

This clone turned up a few times. The chain carries TRBV6-5 and TRBJ1-6; no reliable D call. The length of the CDR3 is 14 residues. Germline assignment: CDR1 MNHEY and CDR2 SVGAGI. Trimming cost V 6 bases and J 7 bases, with 13 bases left between them. This CDR3 reads CASSHRERNSPLHF. In DNA, the CDR3 is TGTGCCAGCAGCCACCGGGAGAGAAATTCACCCCTCCACTTT.

The chain has TRBV18 and TRBJ1-1; possible D gene TRBD1, 6 bases. V was cut by 3 bases and J by 6 bases, with 8 bases left in between. CDR1 and CDR2 from the germline V gene are KGHSH and LQKENI. The CDR3 totals 12 residues. The CDR3, as DNA: TGTGCCAGCTCACCGGACAGCGCTGAAGCTTTCTTT. This encodes CASSPDSAEAFF. Based on the CDR3 plus reference TRBV18 and TRBJ1-1, the full variable domain is NAGVMQNPRHLVRRRGQEARLRCSPMKGHSHVYWYRQLPEEGLKFMVYLQKENIIDESGMPKERFSAEFPKEGPSILRIQQVVRGDSAAYFCASSPDSAEAFFGQGTRLTVV.

J is TRBJ1-1 and V is TRBV4-3; no definite D call. The CDR3 covers 13 residues. The germline V gene encodes CDR1 LGHNA and CDR2 YSLEER. Trimming took 2 bases from V and 3 from J, leaving 7 bases between them. The CDR3 DNA reads TGCGCCAGCAGCCAAAAATGGGACACTGAAGCTTTCTTT. Protein product: CASSQKWDTEAFF.

Worth noting for this clone: A junction boundary mismatches the germline segment, possibly from a read error. The chain recombines TRBV5-6 with TRBJ2-5, with TRBD2 matching over 11 bases. This CDR3 spans 15 amino acids. The germline V gene has CDR1 SGHDT and CDR2 YYEEEE. The CDR3 DNA follows: TGTGCCAGCAGCTTGGAGCTAGCGGGGGGAGAGATCCAGTACTTC. This gives the protein CASSLELAGGEIQYF.

This clone appeared a few times. The chain recombines TRBV2 with TRBJ1-2, with TRBD1 matching 9 bases. CDR1 and CDR2 from the germline V gene are SNHLY and FYNNEI. With V trimmed by 4 bases and J by 5 bases, 8 bases remained unmatched. The CDR3 length is 15 residues. Written as DNA, the CDR3 is TGTGCCAGCAGTGTGGCGGGACAGGGCCGGTATGGCTACACCTTC. The encoded protein is CASSVAGQGRYGYTF.

V and J are TRBV6-5 and TRBJ1-2; D uncertain. This CDR3 contains 15 residues. Germline V CDR1 and CDR2: MNHEY, SVGAGI. Trimming left V 1 base short and J 0 bases short, with 9 bases between. CDR3 sequence: CASSYLGPANYGYTF. In DNA, the CDR3 is TGTGCCAGCAGTTACTTAGGGCCAGCTAACTATGGCTACACCTTC.

This clone was detected a few times. V and J are TRBV6-5 and TRBJ2-7, with 7 bases lining up with TRBD1. CDR1 is MNHEY and CDR2 is SVGAGI in the germline V gene. The CDR3 is made up of 12 amino acids. Unmatched junction bases numbered 2, after V lost 6 bases and J lost 3 bases. CDR3 protein: CASRRQGYEQYF. The CDR3, as DNA: TGTGCCAGCAGGAGACAGGGCTACGAGCAGTACTTC.